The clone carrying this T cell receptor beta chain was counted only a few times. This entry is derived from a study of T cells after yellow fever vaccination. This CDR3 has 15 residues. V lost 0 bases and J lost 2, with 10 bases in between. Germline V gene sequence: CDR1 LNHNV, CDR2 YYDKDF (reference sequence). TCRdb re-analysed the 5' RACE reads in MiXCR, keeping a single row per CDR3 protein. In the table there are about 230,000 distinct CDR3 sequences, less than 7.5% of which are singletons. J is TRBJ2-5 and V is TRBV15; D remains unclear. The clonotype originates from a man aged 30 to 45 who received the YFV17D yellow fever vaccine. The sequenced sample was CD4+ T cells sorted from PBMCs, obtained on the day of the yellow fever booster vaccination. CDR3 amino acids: CATSRDPQQQETQYF. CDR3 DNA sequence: TGTGCCACCAGCAGAGATCCGCAGCAGCAAGAGACCCAGTACTTC.